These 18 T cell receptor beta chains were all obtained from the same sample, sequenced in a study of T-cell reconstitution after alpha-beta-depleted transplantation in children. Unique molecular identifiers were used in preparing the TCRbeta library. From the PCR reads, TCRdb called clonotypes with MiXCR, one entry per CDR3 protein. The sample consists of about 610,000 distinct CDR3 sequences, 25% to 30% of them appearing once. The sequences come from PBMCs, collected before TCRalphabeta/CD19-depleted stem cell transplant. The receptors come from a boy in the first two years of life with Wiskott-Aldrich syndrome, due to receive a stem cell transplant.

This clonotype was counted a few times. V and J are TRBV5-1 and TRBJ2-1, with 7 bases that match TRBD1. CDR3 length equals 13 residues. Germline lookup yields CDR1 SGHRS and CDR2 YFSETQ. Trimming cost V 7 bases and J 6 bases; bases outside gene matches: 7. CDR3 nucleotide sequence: TGCGCCAGCTATCCTGACAGGGCCAATGAGCAGTTCTTC. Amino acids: CASYPDRANEQFF.

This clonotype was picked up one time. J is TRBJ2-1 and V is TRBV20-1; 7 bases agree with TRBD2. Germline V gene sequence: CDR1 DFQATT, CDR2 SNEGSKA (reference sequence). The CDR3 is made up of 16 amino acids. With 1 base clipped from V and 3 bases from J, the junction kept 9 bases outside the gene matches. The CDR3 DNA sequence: TGCAGTGCTAGAGGGGGGTTCGCGGGAGACTACAATGAGCAGTTCTTC. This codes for CSARGGFAGDYNEQFF.

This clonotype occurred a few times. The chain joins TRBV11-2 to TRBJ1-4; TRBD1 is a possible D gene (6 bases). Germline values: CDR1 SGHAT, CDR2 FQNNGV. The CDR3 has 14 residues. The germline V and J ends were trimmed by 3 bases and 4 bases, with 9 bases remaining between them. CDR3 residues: CASSLGGGNEKLFF. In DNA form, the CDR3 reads TGTGCCAGCAGCTTGGGAGGGGGTAATGAAAAACTGTTTTTT.

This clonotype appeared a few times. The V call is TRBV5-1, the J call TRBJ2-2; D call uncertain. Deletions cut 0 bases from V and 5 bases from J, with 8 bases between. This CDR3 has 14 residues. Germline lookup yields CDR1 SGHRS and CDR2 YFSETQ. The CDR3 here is CASSLAPRTGELFF. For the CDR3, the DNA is TGCGCCAGCAGCTTGGCCCCGCGTACCGGGGAGCTGTTTTTT.

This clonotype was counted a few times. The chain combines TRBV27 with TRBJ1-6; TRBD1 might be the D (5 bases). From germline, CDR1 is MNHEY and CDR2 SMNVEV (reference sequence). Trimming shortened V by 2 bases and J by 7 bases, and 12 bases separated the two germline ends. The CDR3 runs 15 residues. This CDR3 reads CASSLTTAGNSPLHF. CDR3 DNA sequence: TGTGCCAGCAGTTTAACGACAGCCGGGAATTCACCCCTCCACTTT.

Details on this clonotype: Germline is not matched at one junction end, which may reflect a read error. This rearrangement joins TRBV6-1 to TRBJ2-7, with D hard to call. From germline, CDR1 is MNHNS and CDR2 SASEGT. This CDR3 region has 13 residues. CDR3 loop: CASRRSHDRSLDF. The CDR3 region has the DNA TGTGCCAGCAGACGATCCCACGATCGGTCGTTGGACTTC.

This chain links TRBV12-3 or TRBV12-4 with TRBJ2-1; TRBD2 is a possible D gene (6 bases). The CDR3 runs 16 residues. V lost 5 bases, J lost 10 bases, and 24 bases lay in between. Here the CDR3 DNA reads TGTGCCAGCAGTCCCTCCCCGAGTGGAGGGGTGAACGAGCAGTTCTTC. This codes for CASSPSPSGGVNEQFF.

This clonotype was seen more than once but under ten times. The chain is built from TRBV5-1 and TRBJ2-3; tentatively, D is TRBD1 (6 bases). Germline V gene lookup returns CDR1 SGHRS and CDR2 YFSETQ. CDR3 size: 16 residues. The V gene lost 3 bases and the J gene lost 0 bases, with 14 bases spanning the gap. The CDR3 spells CASSYAGTSSTDTQYF. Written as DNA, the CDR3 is TGCGCCAGCAGCTACGCCGGGACATCTAGCACAGATACGCAGTATTTT.

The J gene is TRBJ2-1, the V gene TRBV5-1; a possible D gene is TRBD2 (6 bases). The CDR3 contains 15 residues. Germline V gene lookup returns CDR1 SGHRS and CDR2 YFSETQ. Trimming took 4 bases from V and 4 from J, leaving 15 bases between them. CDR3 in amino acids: CASSAGTSPYNEQFF. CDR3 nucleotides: TGCGCCAGCAGCGCTGGGACTTCGCCTTACAATGAGCAGTTCTTC.

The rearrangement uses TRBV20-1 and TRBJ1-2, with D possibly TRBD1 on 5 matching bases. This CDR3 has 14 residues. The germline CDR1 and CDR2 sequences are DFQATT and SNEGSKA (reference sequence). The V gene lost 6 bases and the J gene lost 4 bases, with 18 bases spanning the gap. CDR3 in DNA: TGCAGTGCCCATAACCGGGACTCCAGCTATGGCTACACCTTC. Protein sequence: CSAHNRDSSYGYTF.

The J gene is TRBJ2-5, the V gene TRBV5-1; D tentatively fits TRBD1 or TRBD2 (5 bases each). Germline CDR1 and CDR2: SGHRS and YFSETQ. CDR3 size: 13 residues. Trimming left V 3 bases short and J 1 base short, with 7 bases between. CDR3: CASSWDPQETQYF. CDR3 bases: TGCGCCAGCAGCTGGGACCCCCAAGAGACCCAGTACTTC.

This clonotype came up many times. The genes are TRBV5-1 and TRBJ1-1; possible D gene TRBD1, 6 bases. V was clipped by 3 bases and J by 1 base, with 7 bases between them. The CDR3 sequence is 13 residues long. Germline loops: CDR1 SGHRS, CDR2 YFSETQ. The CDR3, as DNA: TGCGCCAGCAGCTGGGACAAGAACACTGAAGCTTTCTTT. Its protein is CASSWDKNTEAFF.

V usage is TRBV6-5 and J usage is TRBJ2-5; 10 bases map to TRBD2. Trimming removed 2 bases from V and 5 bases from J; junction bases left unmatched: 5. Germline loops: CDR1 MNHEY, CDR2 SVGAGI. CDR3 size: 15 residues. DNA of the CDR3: TGTGCCAGCAGTTACCCAGCGGGAGGGATGGAGACCCAGTACTTC. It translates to CASSYPAGGMETQYF.

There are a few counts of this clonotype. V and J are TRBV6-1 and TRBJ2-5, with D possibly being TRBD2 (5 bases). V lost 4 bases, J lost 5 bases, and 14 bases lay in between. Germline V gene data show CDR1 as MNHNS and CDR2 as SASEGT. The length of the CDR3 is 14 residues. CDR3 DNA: TGTGCCAGCAGTGTAGACCCCGGCGGGGAGACCCAGTACTTC. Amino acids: CASSVDPGGETQYF.

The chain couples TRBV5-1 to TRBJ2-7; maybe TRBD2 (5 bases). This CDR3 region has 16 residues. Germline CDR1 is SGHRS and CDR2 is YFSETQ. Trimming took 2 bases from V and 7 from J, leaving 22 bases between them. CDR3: CASSFGSSTPSGEQYF. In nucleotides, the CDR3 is TGCGCCAGCAGCTTTGGGTCGAGTACCCCGTCGGGGGAGCAGTACTTC.

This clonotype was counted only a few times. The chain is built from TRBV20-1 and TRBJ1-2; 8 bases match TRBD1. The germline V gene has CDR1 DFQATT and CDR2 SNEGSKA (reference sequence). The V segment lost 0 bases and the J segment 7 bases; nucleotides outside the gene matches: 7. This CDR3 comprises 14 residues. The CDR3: CSARELQGEGGYTF. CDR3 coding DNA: TGCAGTGCTAGAGAGTTACAGGGGGAGGGTGGCTACACCTTC.

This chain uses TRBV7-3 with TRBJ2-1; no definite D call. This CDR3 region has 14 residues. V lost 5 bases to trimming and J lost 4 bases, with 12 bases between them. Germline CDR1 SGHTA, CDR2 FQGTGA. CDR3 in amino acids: CASSPDSSYNEQFF. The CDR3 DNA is TGTGCCAGCAGCCCAGATAGCAGTTACAATGAGCAGTTCTTC.

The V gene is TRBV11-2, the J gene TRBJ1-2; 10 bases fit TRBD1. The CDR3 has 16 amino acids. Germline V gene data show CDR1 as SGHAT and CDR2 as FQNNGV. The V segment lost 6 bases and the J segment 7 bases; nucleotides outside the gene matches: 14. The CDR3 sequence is CASSLSHSGQGPGYTF. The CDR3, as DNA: TGTGCCAGCAGTCTAAGCCATTCGGGACAGGGGCCTGGCTACACCTTC.